A single sample is the source of the 26 T cell receptor beta chains below, sequenced in a study of CXCR3-negative and CXCR3-positive naive CD8 T cells. Study results and limitations: Relative to CXCR3-negative naive cells, CXCR3-positive naive cells had more hydrophobic TRB CDR3s.

5' RACE with UMI labels generated the TRB cDNA libraries. TCRdb re-analyzed the 5' RACE reads; it lists each CDR3 protein once, without DNA. The sample includes some 47,000 distinct CDR3 sequences. These receptors lack a known antigen. The sample taken for sequencing was naive CXCR3+ CD8+ T cells from blood. The subset was: CD45RO-CCR7+CD27+CD95- naive CD8+ T cells expressing CXCR3 (TNR3+). The receptors were gathered from a human donor in good health. Some clones in this sample may be carry-over from other donors' samples.

This chain links TRBV4-3 with TRBJ1-1. The germline V gene has CDR1 LGHNA and CDR2 YSLEER. The CDR3 is 15 residues long. CDR3 protein: CASSQGRVMNTEAFF.

The CDR3 sequence: CASSQDGQGSSYNEQFF. The rearrangement links TRBV4-3 to TRBJ2-1; TCRdb's D call of TRBD1 is untestable without DNA. The length of the CDR3 is 17 residues. Germline assignment: CDR1 LGHNA and CDR2 YSLEER.

V is TRBV12-3 or TRBV12-4 and J is TRBJ2-1; the TCRdb D gene call, TRBD1, has no DNA to confirm it. The CDR3 runs to 15 residues. The chain's CDR3 is CASSRPWTGANEQFF.

V is TRBV20-1 and J is TRBJ2-7. The CDR3 extends over 11 amino acids. Germline loops: CDR1 DFQATT, CDR2 SNEGSKA (reference sequence). CDR3 sequence reads: CSAKLGYEQYF.

This chain uses TRBV2 with TRBJ2-7; the D call from TCRdb, TRBD2, cannot be confirmed without DNA. This CDR3 spans 17 amino acids. CDR1 is SNHLY, CDR2 FYNNEI, per germline. CDR3 loop: CASTLEGGALSSYEQYF.

This chain links TRBV20-1 with TRBJ2-4; TCRdb picks TRBD1, but there is no DNA to check that call. CDR3 size: 14 residues. The germline gives CDR1 DFQATT, CDR2 SNEGSKA (reference sequence). The CDR3 spells CSARTMAELNIQYF.

This rearrangement joins TRBV4-3 to TRBJ2-7; TCRdb reports TRBD1, a call that lacks DNA to check it against. There are 16 residues in the CDR3. CDR1 is LGHNA, CDR2 YSLEER, per germline. CDR3 in amino acids: CASSQDPRGPLDEQYF.

The chain links TRBV29-1 to TRBJ2-2. The CDR3 runs to 11 residues. CDR1 and CDR2 from the germline V gene are SQVTM and ANQGSEA. Here the CDR3 reads CSVERAGELLF.

The V gene is TRBV4-3, the J gene TRBJ1-1. The CDR3 spans 12 residues. CDR1 and CDR2 from the germline V gene are LGHNA and YSLEER. The CDR3 loop is CASSPGSTEAFF.

The chain recombines TRBV4-3 with TRBJ1-4. Looked up from germline, CDR1 is LGHNA and CDR2 is YSLEER. The CDR3 spans 18 residues. This CDR3 reads CASSQGGDMGGTNEKLFF.

The genes are TRBV20-1 and TRBJ2-5; the TRBD2 assignment by TCRdb is unverifiable without DNA. CDR1 and CDR2 from the germline V gene are DFQATT and SNEGSKA (reference sequence). This CDR3 contains 18 residues. CDR3 residues: CSARDSGTSGGAGETQYF.

The V call is TRBV7-7, the J call TRBJ2-1; TCRdb's D call of TRBD1 is untestable without DNA. The germline V gene has CDR1 SSHAT and CDR2 FNYEAQ (reference sequence). CDR3 length equals 16 residues. CDR3: CASSLDGRGAYNEQFF.

V and J are TRBV7-6 and TRBJ1-6; TCRdb designates TRBD1, a call that cannot be tested without DNA. The germline V gene encodes CDR1 SGHVS and CDR2 FNYEAQ. The CDR3 covers 17 residues. CDR3 protein: CASSLEGMVTYNSPLHF.

V and J are TRBV4-2 and TRBJ2-7. Germline V gene lookup returns CDR1 LGHNA and CDR2 YNFKEQ. This CDR3 comprises 14 residues. CDR3 in amino acids: CASSLTGHSYEQYF.

The gene calls are TRBV7-9 and TRBJ2-1; checking the TCRdb D call of TRBD1 is not possible without DNA. This CDR3 contains 15 residues. Per germline, CDR1 SEHNR and CDR2 FQNEAQ (reference sequence). The CDR3: CASSPGTGTYNEQFF.

This chain joins TRBV6-5 and TRBJ2-7; there is no DNA to check the TCRdb D call of TRBD1. This CDR3 has 14 amino acids. Per the germline V gene, CDR1 is MNHEY and CDR2 is SVGAGI. CDR3 sequence: CASSFAGPSYEQYF.

This chain links TRBV7-9 with TRBJ2-2; absent DNA, TCRdb's TRBD1 call cannot be checked. Germline loops: CDR1 SEHNR, CDR2 FQNEAQ (reference sequence). The CDR3 contains 13 residues. The CDR3 here is CASSFGGSGELFF.

The chain couples TRBV4-3 to TRBJ2-7; TCRdb indicates TRBD2, and absent DNA this call remains unverified. Germline lookup yields CDR1 LGHNA and CDR2 YSLEER. The CDR3 covers 11 residues. The CDR3 protein is CASSRGGEQYF.

The chain uses TRBV11-2 and TRBJ2-7. The germline V gene encodes CDR1 SGHAT and CDR2 FQNNGV. This CDR3 comprises 13 residues. This CDR3 reads CASSLVGAYEQYF.

V usage is TRBV4-1 and J usage is TRBJ2-7; the D gene TCRdb calls, TRBD2, cannot be checked with no DNA. The CDR3 runs to 14 residues. From germline, CDR1 is MGHRA and CDR2 YSYEKL. The CDR3 spells CASSPTILSYEQYF.

This chain joins TRBV12-3 or TRBV12-4 and TRBJ2-2; TCRdb gives TRBD1 as the D gene, but with no DNA this cannot be confirmed. This CDR3 spans 15 amino acids. CDR3 sequence reads: CASSFRQGGTGELFF.

V and J are TRBV11-2 and TRBJ2-5; as DNA is missing, the TRBD1 call by TCRdb cannot be tested. The CDR3 is 16 amino acids. Germline-derived CDR1 and CDR2 are SGHAT and FQNNGV. The CDR3 here is CASSPLQGDSPETQYF. The whole variable domain, filled in from reference TRBV11-2 and TRBJ2-5, reads EAGVAQSPRYKIIEKRQSVAFWCNPISGHATLYWYQQILGQGPKLLIQFQNNGVVDDSQLPKDRFSAERLKGVDSTLKIQPAKLEDSAVYLCASSPLQGDSPETQYFGPGTRLLVL.

The chain has TRBV6-5 and TRBJ2-7; as DNA is missing, the TRBD1 call by TCRdb cannot be tested. The CDR3 has 15 residues. The germline V gene has CDR1 MNHEY and CDR2 SVGAGI. The CDR3 loop reads CASRNLAGAIYEQYF.

The chain carries TRBV7-2 and TRBJ1-2. Germline V gives CDR1 SGHTA, CDR2 FQGNSA. The CDR3 extends over 15 amino acids. The CDR3 is CASSLGGAALSGYTF.

The gene calls are TRBV5-1 and TRBJ2-7; TCRdb calls TRBD1, which cannot be checked without DNA. The CDR3 consists of 12 residues. Germline V lookup: CDR1 SGHRS, CDR2 YFSETQ. This chain's CDR3 is CASSFEGDEQYF.

The rearrangement uses TRBV4-1 and TRBJ2-7. Per germline, CDR1 MGHRA and CDR2 YSYEKL. This CDR3 is 15 amino acids long. CDR3 amino acids: CASSPILGLSAEQYF.